One T cell receptor beta chain is described in this entry. What it binds is unknown. The donors were members of the validation cohort comprising over a hundred subjects, separate from the roughly 670-subject first cohort. This sample is drawn from a study of cytomegalovirus exposure and HLA in healthy donors. TCRdb's copy holds only in-frame clones and misses some; the assay was immunoSEQ multiplex PCR. The sample records fewer than 75,000 clones, around 94% being singletons. Findings of the study overall: Accounts indicate the classifier identified cytomegalovirus status with strong specificity and sensitivity. About 180 TCR beta chains were listed as cytomegalovirus-associated.

Germline V CDR1 and CDR2: SGHNT, YYREEE (reference sequence). The CDR3 spans 17 residues. Trimming at V came to 3 bases and at J to 5 bases, leaving 12 bases not matched to a gene. Sequenced material: PBMCs. This sequence originates from a woman aged 18 to 35 in good health and CMV-seropositive. The V call is TRBV5-4, the J call TRBJ2-3; 10 bases match TRBD2. The CDR3 DNA reads TGTGCCAGCAGCTCGCTGAAAAGCGGGGGGGTTGGAGATACGCAGTATTTT. Its translation is CASSSLKSGGVGDTQYF.